This T cell receptor (beta chain) is from a study of T cells in Graves' hyperthyroidism and ophthalmopathy. From RNA transcripts, TCR beta CDR3 regions were amplified. The HTBI primer set was used in a first-round RT-PCR of the TCR CDR3. In TCRdb, the multiplex PCR reads were re-called with MiXCR into one record per CDR3 protein. Of hundreds of thousands of distinct CDR3 sequences in the sample, less than 20% were seen once. From germline, CDR1 is SGHDN and CDR2 FVKESK. The CDR3 is made up of 15 amino acids. V was clipped by 4 bases and J by 1 base; unmatched bases: 6. This clonotype was found many times.

This TCR derives from a man between 35 and 55 years old with Graves' ophthalmopathy. Sequenced material: blood. This chain connects TRBV14 to TRBJ1-1; 7 positions match TRBD1. For the CDR3, the DNA is TGTGCCAGCAGCCTCAGGACAGGAGGGAACACTGAAGCTTTCTTT. This translates into CASSLRTGGNTEAFF.